Listed here is a single T cell receptor (beta chain). Its antigen is unknown. V lost 5 bases, J lost 4 bases, and 17 bases lay in between. The CDR3 covers 15 residues. Per the germline V gene, CDR1 is SEHNR and CDR2 is FQNEAQ (reference sequence). Those patients picked for sequencing had displayed CD8+CD57+ cell expansion on flow cytometry. The data stem from a study of CD8+CD57+ T cells in acquired aplastic anemia. Points from the study as a whole: Almost 30 shared CD8+ CDR3s appeared highly expressed within patients' immunodominant clones.

Genomic DNA, the template, was used for profiling of the TCR beta VDJ and CDR3. TCRdb processed the reads anew with MiXCR; each CDR3 protein has one entry. The sample has approximately 250,000 distinct CDR3 sequences, less than 85% seen once. This TCR was recovered from a human donor with aplastic anemia. Sequencing was performed on sorted CD4+, CD8+, or CD8+CD57+ T cells (not recorded which) from PBMCs. This chain links TRBV7-9 with TRBJ2-5, with a possible D match to TRBD1 (5 bases). The CDR3 loop reads CASSLPVFRGETQYF. DNA of the CDR3: TGTGCCAGCAGCCTACCGGTTTTTAGGGGAGAGACCCAGTACTTC.